One sample yielded the 32 T cell receptor beta chains listed below, sequenced in a study of OX40 agonist ivuxolimab in advanced cancers. Profiled with immunoSEQ multiplex PCR; TCRdb holds only in-frame clones, not every one. Here the sample spans more than 50,000 clones, 86% being singletons. The sequenced sample was CD4+ or CD8+ T cells sorted from blood, obtained in a trial of the OX40 agonist ivuxolimab. Receptors were obtained from an adult with an advanced solid tumor such as melanoma, head and neck, liver or kidney cancer.

The CDR3 DNA is TGTGCCAGCAGCGTAGCTACGTGGGGGGCAGAGACCCAGTACTTC. It translates to CASSVATWGAETQYF. This rearrangement joins TRBV9 to TRBJ2-5; perhaps D is TRBD1 or TRBD2 (6 bases each). The V gene's germline CDR1 is SGDLS and CDR2 YYNGEE. V was pared by 0 bases and J by 4 bases, with 13 bases between. The CDR3 runs 15 residues. The variable domain in full, with the rest retrieved from reference TRBV9 and TRBJ2-5, is DSGVTQTPKHLITATGQRVTLRCSPRSGDLSVYWYQQSLDQGLQFLIQYYNGEERAKGNILERFSAQQFPDLHSELNLSSLELGDSALYFCASSVATWGAETQYFGPGTRLLVL.

This clone was picked up a small number of times. This sample includes further DNA sequences coding for the same CDR3. The J gene is TRBJ2-3, the V gene TRBV7-2; D might be TRBD2 (7 bases). Between the trimmed V and J ends, which lost 1 base and 1 base, there was a span of 9 bases. Germline-derived CDR1 and CDR2 are SGHTA and FQGNSA. This CDR3 has 15 amino acids. In DNA, the CDR3 is TGTGCCAGCAGCTTAGGCGGGGGCGGCACAGATACGCAGTATTTT. Protein: CASSLGGGGTDTQYF.

Of note for this clone: Germline and junction disagree at one end, which may indicate a read error. The chain employs TRBV7-7 and TRBJ2-3, with TRBD2 as a possible D gene (7 bases). Germline V gives CDR1 SSHAT, CDR2 FNYEAQ (reference sequence). This CDR3 has 16 amino acids. DNA for the CDR3: TGTGCTAGCAGCCCCCAAGGCGGGGGCGGGGCAGATACGCAGTATTTT. Translating it yields CASSPQGGGGADTQYF.

The rearrangement uses TRBV6-1 and TRBJ2-1; 8 nucleotides line up with TRBD2. The CDR3 consists of 14 residues. V shed 11 bases, J shed 8 bases, and the junction held 14 bases outside the gene matches. Germline lookup yields CDR1 MNHNS and CDR2 SASEGT. CDR3 nucleotides: TGTGCCTTACCGGGGGGGGGTTCCTTGCATGAGCAGTTCTTC. Translation gives CALPGGGSLHEQFF.

J is TRBJ2-3 and V is TRBV10-3, with 7 bases aligning to TRBD2. V gave up 6 bases and J gave up 8 bases; unmatched junction bases: 14. CDR1 and CDR2 from the germline V gene are ENHRY and SYGVKD. This CDR3 has 15 amino acids. CDR3 DNA sequence: TGTGCCATCAGGATCCAACTAGCGACCGGGGGTACGCAGTATTTT. Translated: CAIRIQLATGGTQYF.

This clone was seen a single time. The genes are TRBV5-1 and TRBJ2-2; D not certain. V was clipped by 4 bases and J by 1 base, with 11 bases between them. The CDR3 sequence is 15 residues long. Germline CDR1 is SGHRS and CDR2 is YFSETQ. CDR3 sequence: CASSPVPGNTGELFF. CDR3 bases: TGCGCCAGCAGCCCGGTCCCAGGGAACACCGGGGAGCTGTTTTTT.

The V and J genes are TRBV11-2 and TRBJ2-7; TRBD1 might be the D (5 bases). V lost 6 bases and J lost 0, with 12 bases in between. The CDR3 runs to 14 residues. The germline gives CDR1 SGHAT, CDR2 FQNNGV. CDR3 coding DNA: TGTGCCAGCAGGAAGACAGCCAGCTCCTACGAGCAGTACTTC. It yields the protein CASRKTASSYEQYF. The full variable domain, rest sourced from reference TRBV11-2 and TRBJ2-7, is EAGVAQSPRYKIIEKRQSVAFWCNPISGHATLYWYQQILGQGPKLLIQFQNNGVVDDSQLPKDRFSAERLKGVDSTLKIQPAKLEDSAVYLCASRKTASSYEQYFGPGTRLTVT.

This rearrangement joins TRBV18 to TRBJ2-3, with D uncertain. The CDR3 is 14 amino acids. Deletions cut 3 bases from V and 2 bases from J, with 9 bases between. CDR1 and CDR2 (germline): KGHSH, LQKENI. CDR3 nucleotides: TGTGCCAGCTCACCCTCCGGTACCACAGATACGCAGTATTTT. Protein product: CASSPSGTTDTQYF.

This clone was seen only once. The gene calls are TRBV28 and TRBJ2-5; 7 nucleotides align to TRBD2. Losses at the gene ends were 7 bases for V and 1 base for J; bases not matched to a gene: 9. This CDR3 has 15 residues. Germline V lookup: CDR1 MDHEN, CDR2 SYDVKM. The CDR3 is CASTGSPGGQETQYF. The CDR3 DNA reads as TGTGCCAGCACCGGAAGCCCGGGGGGCCAAGAGACCCAGTACTTC.

This sequence joins TRBV28 and TRBJ2-7; perhaps TRBD1 as D (5 bases). Germline V lookup: CDR1 MDHEN, CDR2 SYDVKM. The CDR3 loop spans 15 amino acids. The germline V and J ends were trimmed by 2 bases and 1 base, with 12 bases remaining between them. The DNA for the CDR3 is TGTGCCAGCAGTTTAGCAGGCGACAGATCCTACGAGCAGTACTTC. Amino acids: CASSLAGDRSYEQYF.

This clone was picked up a small number of times. This chain joins TRBV13 and TRBJ1-1; no firm D call. The germline V gene has CDR1 PRHDT and CDR2 FYEKMQ (reference sequence). This CDR3 is built from 13 residues. The V end lost 6 bases, the J end lost 5 bases, and 13 bases lay between the germline ends. The CDR3 loop reads CASSTRWATEAFF. The CDR3 nucleotides read TGTGCCAGCAGTACCCGATGGGCAACTGAAGCTTTCTTT.

The chain combines TRBV28 with TRBJ1-5; D unresolved. This CDR3 is 16 amino acids long. CDR1 and CDR2 (germline): MDHEN, SYDVKM. V lost 7 bases, J lost 3 bases, and 19 bases lay in between. The CDR3, as DNA: TGTGCCAGCAAACCGTTTTTGTCGGAGCTCAATCAGCCCCAGCATTTT. Protein sequence: CASKPFLSELNQPQHF.

The chain links TRBV21-1 to TRBJ2-7; the DNA was not compared with TRBD1, the D call given in the table. TRBV21-1 is marked as a pseudogene. There are 19 residues in the CDR3. This CDR3 is CASSKHRMGRRDRASKQYF. CDR3 sequence (DNA): TGTGCCAGCAGCAAACACCGTATGGGCAGACGGGACAGGGCATCGAAGCAGTACTTC.

J is TRBJ1-5 and V is TRBV29-1; D may be TRBD1 (6 bases). Germline CDR1 SQVTM, CDR2 ANQGSEA. The CDR3 has 14 amino acids. Deletions cut 6 bases from V and 5 bases from J, with 17 bases between. The CDR3 sequence is CSVRTDVGHQPQHF. The CDR3 DNA is TGCAGCGTAAGGACAGACGTAGGCCATCAGCCCCAGCATTTT.

The CDR3 DNA follows: TGTGCCAGCAGTTACTCGGTCAGGAGCACAGATACGCAGTATTTT. This translates into CASSYSVRSTDTQYF. This chain connects TRBV6-5 to TRBJ2-3; D remains unclear. CDR1 and CDR2 (germline): MNHEY, SVGAGI. This CDR3 region has 15 residues. V lost 0 bases, J lost 0 bases, and 7 bases lay in between.

The chain recombines TRBV5-8 with TRBJ1-2; 8 positions agree with TRBD1. With 3 bases clipped from V and 2 bases from J, the junction kept 3 bases outside the gene matches. Per the germline V gene, CDR1 is SGHTS and CDR2 is YDEGEE. This CDR3 has 14 residues. The CDR3, as DNA: TGTGCCAGCAGCTCGCGGACAGGGAACTATGGCTACACCTTC. This sequence encodes CASSSRTGNYGYTF.

This chain connects TRBV28 to TRBJ1-1, with D possibly matching TRBD1 (6 bases). V dropped 6 bases and J dropped 3 bases, with 11 bases sitting between them. The CDR3 consists of 13 residues. Germline V lookup: CDR1 MDHEN, CDR2 SYDVKM. The CDR3 here is CASRLQGDTEAFF. CDR3 coding DNA: TGTGCCAGCAGGCTACAGGGTGACACTGAAGCTTTCTTT. The full variable domain, in which reference TRBV28 and TRBJ1-1 provide the parts outside the CDR3, is DVKVTQSSRYLVKRTGEKVFLECVQDMDHENMFWYRQDPGLGLRLIYFSYDVKMKEKGDIPEGYSVSREKKERFSLILESASTNQTSMYLCASRLQGDTEAFFGQGTRLTVV.

The chain uses TRBV4-3 and TRBJ2-7; 11 positions agree with TRBD1. Germline CDR1 reads LGHNA; CDR2 reads YSLEER. V gave up 4 bases and J gave up 6 bases; unmatched junction bases: 8. The CDR3 has 15 amino acids. This CDR3 is CASSPNSGTGGEQYF. The CDR3 bases are TGCGCCAGCAGCCCAAATTCCGGGACAGGGGGCGAGCAGTACTTC.

The chain uses TRBV7-2 and TRBJ1-2; maybe TRBD1 (6 bases). This CDR3 is built from 14 residues. Trimming pared 5 bases from V and 8 bases from J, leaving 18 bases between. The germline CDR1 and CDR2 sequences are SGHTA and FQGNSA. The DNA for the CDR3 is TGTGCCAGCAGCCTAACTGGGGGCGGCCTAGGCTACACCTTC. Encoded protein: CASSLTGGGLGYTF. Supplemented by reference TRBV7-2 and TRBJ1-2, the full variable domain reads GAGVSQSPSNKVTEKGKDVELRCDPISGHTALYWYRQSLGQGLEFLIYFQGNSAPDKSGLPSDRFSAERTGGSVSTLTIQRTQQEDSAVYLCASSLTGGGLGYTFGSGTRLTVV.

This chain joins TRBV6-1 and TRBJ2-7; tentative D call: TRBD1 (6 bases). CDR3 length: 15 amino acids. Trimming cost V 4 bases and J 0 bases, with 13 bases left between them. CDR1 is MNHNS, CDR2 SASEGT, per germline. The CDR3, as DNA: TGTGCCAGCAGTGCGCCGGACAGCAGCTCCTACGAGCAGTACTTC. Amino acids: CASSAPDSSSYEQYF.

This chain joins TRBV5-4 and TRBJ1-4; D is unresolved. This CDR3 has 15 amino acids. Deletions cut 4 bases from V and 0 bases from J, with 10 bases between. Germline loops: CDR1 SGHNT, CDR2 YYREEE (reference sequence). CDR3 in DNA: TGTGCCAGCAGCCCTAAAGACTCAACTAATGAAAAACTGTTTTTT. Amino acids: CASSPKDSTNEKLFF.

This chain uses TRBV11-3 with TRBJ1-2, with D possibly TRBD1 on 5 matching bases. Trimming removed 1 base at V and 8 bases at J, with 8 bases between. The CDR3 consists of 12 residues. Per germline, CDR1 SGHNT and CDR2 YENEEA. The CDR3 nucleotides read TGTGCCAGCAGCTTAGCAGGGACCGGCTACACCTTC. Protein product: CASSLAGTGYTF.

The genes are TRBV7-8 and TRBJ1-5; 9 bases agree with TRBD1. This CDR3 is built from 14 residues. With V trimmed by 10 bases and J by 4 bases, 8 bases remained unmatched. The V gene's germline CDR1 is SGHVS and CDR2 FQNEAQ. The CDR3: CATGTGNYNQPQHF. DNA of the CDR3: TGTGCCACCGGGACAGGGAATTATAATCAGCCCCAGCATTTT.

This clone was observed a single time. The rearrangement links TRBV27 to TRBJ1-2; D unresolved. Germline V gene lookup returns CDR1 MNHEY and CDR2 SMNVEV (reference sequence). Trimming left V 1 base short and J 2 bases short, with 14 bases between. CDR3 length: 16 amino acids. CDR3 in amino acids: CASSLFGLGSNYGYTF. CDR3 nucleotide sequence: TGTGCCAGCAGTTTATTCGGGCTGGGTTCGAACTATGGCTACACCTTC.

In this sample, this clone turned up once. CDR3 residues: CASTRGDTQYF. CDR3 nucleotides: TGTGCCAGCACCCGGGGAGATACGCAGTATTTT. V gene TRBV27 combines with J gene TRBJ2-3, with D perhaps TRBD2 (5 bases). The CDR3 spans 11 residues. Per germline, CDR1 MNHEY and CDR2 SMNVEV (reference sequence). Trimming removed 7 bases at V and 5 bases at J, with 7 bases between.

The chain has TRBV11-2 and TRBJ2-5; 7 nucleotides line up with TRBD2. The germline gives CDR1 SGHAT, CDR2 FQNNGV. This CDR3 spans 16 amino acids. With V trimmed by 3 bases and J by 0 bases, 7 bases remained unmatched. The CDR3 nucleotides are TGTGCCAGCAGCTTGGGGAGGGACTCGTACCAAGAGACCCAGTACTTC. Its translation is CASSLGRDSYQETQYF.

The chain couples TRBV10-3 to TRBJ1-5; 9 nucleotides align to TRBD1. V lost 9 bases to trimming and J lost 7 bases; unmatched junction nucleotides: 7. There are 13 residues in the CDR3. CDR1 and CDR2 from the germline V gene are ENHRY and SYGVKD. The CDR3 DNA reads TGTGCCATGACAGGGGGTATTGGGCAGCCCCAGCATTTT. Translation gives CAMTGGIGQPQHF.

The chain employs TRBV12-5 and TRBJ2-2; the match to TRBD1 covers 9 bases. The germline V gene encodes CDR1 LGHNT and CDR2 FRNRAP. V was clipped by 0 bases and J by 6 bases; unmatched bases: 8. This CDR3 spans 17 amino acids. The CDR3 reads CASGLVSSGTGPGELFF. Here the CDR3 DNA reads TGTGCTAGTGGTTTGGTCTCATCCGGGACAGGGCCCGGGGAGCTGTTTTTT. Using reference TRBV12-5 and TRBJ2-2 for the parts outside the CDR3, the full variable domain is DARVTQTPRHKVTEMGQEVTMRCQPILGHNTVFWYRQTMMQGLELLAYFRNRAPLDDSGMPKDRFSAEMPDATLATLKIQPSEPRDSAVYFCASGLVSSGTGPGELFFGEGSRLTVL.

The V gene is TRBV11-2, the J gene TRBJ1-1, with a tentative D call TRBD1 (6 bases). This CDR3 has 15 residues. V lost 1 base and J 3 bases, leaving 12 bases between the germline ends. CDR1 and CDR2 (germline): SGHAT, FQNNGV. The CDR3 reads CASSLATGTDTEAFF. CDR3 in DNA: TGTGCCAGCAGCTTAGCCACAGGGACGGACACTGAAGCTTTCTTT.

CDR3 in amino acids: CASSQEKRGGGTQYF. DNA of the CDR3: TGCGCCAGCAGCCAAGAAAAGAGGGGGGGAGGGACCCAGTACTTC. V is TRBV4-3 and J is TRBJ2-5; D may be TRBD2 (7 bases). The germline V and J ends were trimmed by 0 bases and 7 bases, with 15 bases remaining between them. Germline CDR1 LGHNA, CDR2 YSLEER. This CDR3 has 15 residues.

The chain combines TRBV5-1 with TRBJ2-5, with D hard to call. The CDR3 extends over 11 amino acids. In germline, CDR1 is SGHRS, CDR2 YFSETQ. V was pared by 5 bases and J by 2 bases, with 4 bases between. CDR3 in amino acids: CASRNQETQYF. CDR3 coding DNA: TGCGCCAGCAGGAATCAAGAGACCCAGTACTTC.

The rearrangement uses TRBV18 and TRBJ2-2, with D hard to call. The CDR3 runs to 15 residues. Trimming cost V 3 bases and J 4 bases, with 12 bases left between them. In germline, CDR1 is KGHSH, CDR2 LQKENI. The CDR3 DNA sequence: TGTGCCAGCTCACCGCGCCCCGAAATCACCGGGGAGCTGTTTTTT. It is translated as CASSPRPEITGELFF.